A selection of T cell receptor beta chains follows, all from one sample in a study of control samples from healthy donors and cancer patients. Clones were sequenced by immunoSEQ multiplex PCR, and TCRdb holds only the in-frame ones, with some missing. The sample lists around 80,000 clones, roughly 91% occurring once. Sequencing used blood. The receptors originated from a man aged 50 to 59 in good health. The CDR3 runs from the conserved cysteine through the conserved F or W. A D gene is named only where the DNA matches it firmly. Not every row has a clone size; where given, it reads once, few, many or a size class.

>TRBV6-5|-|TRBD2|TRBJ2-5
CASTISGGPQETQYF
TGTGCCAGCACCATTAGCGGGGGACCTCAAGAGACCCAGTACTTC
>TRBV5-4|-|TRBD2|TRBJ2-3
CASSLSSGGTDTQYF
TGTGCCAGCAGCTTGTCTAGCGGGGGGACAGATACGCAGTATTTT
>TRBV10-2|-|TRBD1|TRBJ1-6
CASGTGGSGNSPLHF
TGCGCCAGCGGGACAGGGGGCTCGGGGAATTCACCCCTCCACTTT
>TRBV6-1|-|-|TRBJ2-1
CASSEVFGSRYNEQFF
TGTGCCAGCAGTGAAGTCTTCGGGTCCCGCTACAATGAGCAGTTCTTC
>TRBV5-1|-|TRBD2|TRBJ2-5
CASSESSGRETQYF
TGCGCCAGCAGCGAATCTAGCGGTCGTGAGACCCAGTACTTC
>TRBV5-1|once|-|TRBJ2-7
CASKGGVAYEQYF
TGCGCCAGCAAGGGGGGGGTAGCCTACGAGCAGTACTTC
>TRBV7-3|-|-|TRBJ2-1
CASSPLGPGGQRSQFF
TGTGCCAGCAGCCCCCTGGGTCCCGGGGGGCAGCGTTCGCAGTTCTTC
>TRBV4-1|-|TRBD2|TRBJ2-1
CASSQESGGYNEQFF
TGCGCCAGCAGCCAAGAAAGCGGGGGGTACAATGAGCAGTTCTTC
>TRBV30|-|TRBD1|TRBJ1-2
CAWETGTGNGYTF
TGTGCCTGGGAAACCGGGACAGGGAATGGCTACACCTTC
>TRBV6-1|-|-|TRBJ1-1
CASSEGQTEAFF
TGTGCCAGCAGTGAAGGACAGACTGAAGCTTTCTTT
>TRBV30|-|TRBD1|TRBJ1-1
CAWSSGTGGLEAFF
TGTGCCTGGAGTTCCGGGACAGGGGGGCTCGAAGCTTTCTTT
>TRBV27|-|TRBD1|TRBJ2-2
CASSLFPGQGNTGELFF
TGTGCCAGCAGTTTATTTCCGGGACAGGGGAACACCGGGGAGCTGTTTTTT
>TRBV28|-|TRBD1|TRBJ1-2
CASTLQGNYGYTF
TGTGCCAGCACCTTACAGGGGAACTATGGCTACACCTTC
>TRBV19|-|TRBD1|TRBJ2-7
CASSPRGGQGAREQYF
TGTGCCAGTAGTCCCCGGGGGGGACAGGGGGCTAGGGAGCAGTACTTC
>TRBV30|-|-|TRBJ1-2
CAWSTGNYGYTF
TGTGCCTGGAGTACTGGGAACTATGGCTACACCTTC
>TRBV19|-|-|TRBJ2-7
CASSNGHYTSYEQYF
TGTGCCAGTAGCAATGGACACTATACTTCCTACGAGCAGTACTTC
>TRBV9|-|-|TRBJ2-7
CASSLDDEQYF
TGTGCCAGCAGCTTGGACGACGAGCAGTACTTC
>TRBV6-4|-|-|TRBJ2-3
CASSDYTDTQYF
TGTGCCAGCAGTGACTACACAGATACGCAGTATTTT
>TRBV29-1|-|-|TRBJ1-3
CSVQGGVSGNTIYF
TGCAGCGTACAGGGAGGGGTGTCTGGAAACACCATATATTTT
>TRBV10-3|-|-|TRBJ1-3
CAISPGAGNTIYF
TGTGCCATCAGCCCAGGGGCTGGAAACACCATATATTTT
>TRBV5-8|-|-|TRBJ1-1
CASSPRGRVGTEAFF
TGTGCCAGCAGCCCCCGGGGGCGGGTCGGCACTGAAGCTTTCTTT
>TRBV10-1|-|-|TRBJ1-2
CASSESWGLANYGYTF
TGCGCCAGCAGTGAGTCTTGGGGGCTGGCTAACTATGGCTACACCTTC
>TRBV6-4|few|-|TRBJ2-5
CASSEGGGTETQYF
TGTGCCAGCAGTGAAGGAGGTGGGACAGAGACCCAGTACTTC
>TRBV24-1|-|-|TRBJ1-2
CATGTTSGYTF
TGTGCCACCGGGACAACCTCAGGCTACACCTTC
>TRBV6-5|-|-|TRBJ2-1
CASKVGLASNEQFF
TGTGCCAGCAAGGTGGGGCTAGCGTCCAATGAGCAGTTCTTC
>TRBV7-9|-|TRBD1|TRBJ1-2
CASSQQGTYGYTF
TGTGCCAGCAGCCAACAGGGGACCTATGGCTACACCTTC
>TRBV19|-|-|TRBJ1-2
CASSGRGGNYGYTF
TGTGCCAGTAGTGGACGGGGTGGTAACTATGGCTACACCTTC
>TRBV7-9|-|-|TRBJ2-3
CASSSPPLDTQYF
TGTGCCAGCAGCTCCCCCCCCTTAGATACGCAGTATTTT
>TRBV14|-|-|TRBJ2-5
CASRRRGQETQYF
TGTGCCAGCAGGAGAAGGGGTCAAGAGACCCAGTACTTC
>TRBV6-5|-|TRBD1|TRBJ2-2
CASRRDRNTGELFF
TGTGCCAGCAGACGGGACAGGAACACCGGGGAGCTGTTTTTT
>TRBV23-1|few|-|TRBJ1-6
CASSQSISRLHF
TGCGCCAGCAGTCAATCGATCTCAAGACTCCACTTT
>TRBV23-1|-|-|TRBJ1-6
CASSHAPGKSSYNSPLHF
TGCGCCAGCAGTCACGCCCCGGGGAAAAGCTCCTATAATTCACCCCTCCACTTT
>TRBV11-2|once|-|TRBJ2-7
CASTGGRGRYEQYF
TGTGCCAGCACCGGAGGGAGGGGGCGCTACGAGCAGTACTTC
>TRBV3-1/TRBV3-2|-|TRBD1|TRBJ1-2
CASSQSDRGYGYTF
TGTGCCAGCAGCCAATCGGACAGGGGGTATGGCTACACCTTC
>TRBV9|-|TRBD1|TRBJ1-2
CASSVDTGGYTGYTF
TGTGCCAGCAGCGTAGACACAGGGGGCTATACGGGCTACACCTTC
>TRBV10-3|-|-|TRBJ1-3
CAISQLGNTIYF
TGTGCCATCAGCCAGCTCGGAAACACCATATATTTT
>TRBV5-1|-|-|TRBJ2-1
CASSLGPGENNEQFF
TGCGCCAGCAGCTTGGGGCCAGGAGAGAACAATGAGCAGTTCTTC
>TRBV19|once|TRBD1|TRBJ1-6
CASSGGPYNSPLHF
TGTGCCAGTTCAGGGGGCCCTTATAATTCACCCCTCCACTTT
>TRBV24-1|-|-|TRBJ2-7
CATSDYQGQQYF
TGTGCCACCAGTGATTACCAGGGGCAGCAGTACTTC
>TRBV18|-|-|TRBJ1-6
CASSPQGYNSPLHF
TGTGCCAGCTCACCTCAGGGGTATAATTCACCCCTCCACTTT
>TRBV30|-|-|TRBJ1-3
CAWKGVTGNTIYF
TGTGCCTGGAAAGGGGTTACTGGAAACACCATATATTTT
>TRBV27|-|-|TRBJ2-5
CASKKLQIQETQYF
TGTGCCAGCAAAAAACTGCAGATCCAAGAGACCCAGTACTTC
>TRBV19|-|TRBD2|TRBJ2-7
CASSTSGRASGRYEQYF
TGTGCCAGTAGTACCTCGGGGAGGGCTAGCGGACGCTACGAGCAGTACTTC
>TRBV2|-|TRBD1|TRBJ1-2
CAQQSQGGNYGYTF
TGTGCGCAGCAGAGCCAGGGGGGAAACTATGGCTACACCTTC
>TRBV12-3/TRBV12-4|once|-|TRBJ1-2
CASSFGQVLRIF
TGTGCCAGCAGTTTCGGCCAGGTCCTCAGGATCTTC
>TRBV5-4|few|-|TRBJ2-1
CASSFPDRGSSYNEQFF
TGTGCCAGCAGCTTCCCCGATAGAGGTAGCTCCTACAATGAGCAGTTCTTC
>TRBV5-1|few|-|TRBJ2-7
CASSSRGPEQYF
TGCGCCAGCAGCTCCAGGGGTCCCGAGCAGTACTTC
>TRBV19|-|TRBD1|TRBJ1-5
CASSGLRDRGSRDYQPQHF
TGTGCCAGTAGTGGCCTCCGGGACAGGGGGTCTCGCGACTATCAGCCCCAGCATTTT
>TRBV15|-|-|TRBJ1-4
CATSKDEKLFF
TGTGCCACCAGCAAGGATGAAAAACTGTTTTTT
>TRBV11-2|-|-|TRBJ2-2
CASSQTGLGELFF
TGTGCCAGCAGCCAGACAGGCCTCGGGGAGCTGTTTTTT